The 18 T cell receptor beta chains reported below all come from one sample, sequenced in a study of T cells in women clearing cervical HPV infection. Sequencing was performed with immunoSEQ multiplex PCR; in TCRdb, only in-frame clones are kept and a portion is missing. This sample's clone table lists about 36,000 clones. Sequences were obtained from blood buffy coat. The receptors were sampled from a woman between 18 and 75 years old with a cervical HPV16 infection that either progressed to CIN3+ or cleared (not recorded which).

Concerning this clone itself: The read ends 3 residues shy of where the CDR3 ends; the end is completed using the germline J gene. V and J are TRBV28 and TRBJ2-2; the D is unclear. Deletions cut 7 bases from V and 4 bases from J, with 19 bases between. CDR3 length: 16 amino acids. The germline V gene has CDR1 MDHEN and CDR2 SYDVKM. CDR3 in amino acids: CASKTIRTAFTGELFF. The covered CDR3 bases are TGTGCCAGCAAGACGATAAGAACAGCCTTCACCGGGGAG.

With respect to this clone: The CDR3 goes on 3 residues after the read ends, and that part is filled in from the germline J gene. This chain joins TRBV7-2 and TRBJ1-5; TRBD1 agrees at 9 bases. Germline trimming cut 5 bases from V and 1 base from J; bases unmatched to any gene: 3. CDR3 size: 15 residues. Germline V gene sequence: CDR1 SGHTA, CDR2 FQGNSA. CDR3 amino acids: CASSQGQGSNQPQHF. The CDR3 bases that were read are TGTGCCAGCAGCCAGGGACAGGGAAGCAATCAGCCC.

Regarding this clone: Read coverage stops 3 residues before the CDR3 terminus; the germline J gene supplies the remainder. The genes are TRBV19 and TRBJ2-2; D may be TRBD2 (6 bases). Germline V gene sequence: CDR1 LNHDA, CDR2 SQIVND (reference sequence). V lost 3 bases and J lost 6, with 17 bases in between. The CDR3 extends over 16 amino acids. The CDR3 bases that were read are TGTGCCAGTAGTATCCTCGGGACTGGATGGCCCGGGGAG. Protein sequence: CASSILGTGWPGE. The full CDR3 protein is CASSILGTGWPGELFF.

As concerns this clone: The sequenced fragment ends 3 residues before the CDR3 boundary, so the rest is inferred from the germline J gene. The V and J genes are TRBV20-1 and TRBJ1-1; 7 bases line up with TRBD1. The germline CDR1 and CDR2 sequences are DFQATT and SNEGSKA (reference sequence). This CDR3 has 16 amino acids. V was clipped by 6 bases and J by 4 bases; unmatched bases: 17. The CDR3: CSARTGNRGAGTEAFF. The DNA read from the CDR3 is TGCAGTGCCAGGACAGGTAATAGGGGTGCGGGCACTGAA.

Points on this clone: Read data end 3 residues before the CDR3 end; the end is taken from the germline J gene. V is TRBV18 and J is TRBJ2-5, with TRBD1 matching over 7 bases. V shed 1 base, J shed 3 bases, and the junction held 2 bases outside the gene matches. Per the germline V gene, CDR1 is KGHSH and CDR2 is LQKENI. This CDR3 is built from 14 residues. The CDR3: CASSPQGAEETQYF. The CDR3 DNA, read in part, is TGTGCCAGCTCACCACAGGGGGCCGAAGAGACC. Complete variable domain (other parts from reference TRBV18 and TRBJ2-5): NAGVMQNPRHLVRRRGQEARLRCSPMKGHSHVYWYRQLPEEGLKFMVYLQKENIIDESGMPKERFSAEFPKEGPSILRIQQVVRGDSAAYFCASSPQGAEETQYFGPGTRLLVL.

With respect to this clone: The read falls 3 residues short of the CDR3 end, and the missing part is taken from the germline J gene. The chain uses TRBV7-8 and TRBJ2-7, with 11 nucleotides matching TRBD2. This CDR3 is built from 14 residues. V gave up 5 bases and J gave up 4 bases; unmatched junction bases: 4. Germline CDR1 reads SGHVS; CDR2 reads FQNEAQ. The sequenced part of the CDR3 DNA is TGTGCCAGCAGCCATACTAGCGGGAGTTACGAG. Translated, it gives CASSHTSGSYE. In full, the CDR3 reads CASSHTSGSYEQYF.

A note on this clone: From the germline J gene comes the end of the CDR3, since the read stops 3 residues before it. The chain joins TRBV5-6 to TRBJ1-1; D is possibly TRBD1 (6 bases). CDR1 and CDR2 from the germline V gene are SGHDT and YYEEEE. The CDR3 sequence is 13 residues long. CDR3 DNA (partial): TGTGCCAGCAGCTTGGTACAAGGGGGAGAA. This translates into CASSLVQGGE. The entire CDR3 is CASSLVQGGEAFF.

For this clone: The read ends 3 residues before the CDR3 terminus; that terminus is restored from the germline J gene. The chain couples TRBV18 to TRBJ1-1; the D gene is possibly TRBD1 (5 bases). CDR3 length: 16 residues. With 0 bases removed from V and 4 bases from J, the gap between germline ends came to 15 bases. In germline, CDR1 is KGHSH, CDR2 LQKENI. The CDR3 DNA, read in part, is TGTGCCAGCTCACCACCACCCCCGGGGGTGATCACTGAA. This encodes CASSPPPPGVITE. In full, the CDR3 reads CASSPPPPGVITEAFF.

A remark on this clone: The CDR3 end is not reached by the read, which stops 3 residues before it; the germline J gene fills it in. The chain uses TRBV7-9 and TRBJ1-2, with D perhaps TRBD1 (6 bases). This CDR3 has 15 amino acids. Trimming took 5 bases from V and 3 from J, leaving 16 bases between them. CDR1 and CDR2 from the germline V gene are SEHNR and FQNEAQ (reference sequence). The CDR3 loop is CASSPRTAVYYGYTF. Incomplete CDR3 DNA: TGTGCCAGCAGCCCACGGACAGCCGTTTACTATGGC.

Worth noting for this clone: The read ends 3 residues before the CDR3 terminus; that terminus is restored from the germline J gene. The chain uses TRBV7-2 and TRBJ2-3, with D possibly TRBD1 on 6 matching bases. The CDR3 runs to 13 residues. In germline, CDR1 is SGHTA, CDR2 FQGNSA. Trimming shortened V by 5 bases and J by 3 bases, and 9 bases separated the two germline ends. Partial CDR3 DNA: TGTGCCAGCAGCCTAGGACAGACAGATACG. Encoded protein: CASSLGQTDT. The entire CDR3 protein reads CASSLGQTDTQYF.

In the case of this clone: The read ends 3 residues early relative to the CDR3; the germline J gene fills the gap. The chain links TRBV5-1 to TRBJ1-1; D is possibly TRBD1 (5 bases). The germline CDR1 and CDR2 sequences are SGHRS and YFSETQ. The germline V and J ends were trimmed by 1 base and 7 bases, with 17 bases remaining between them. This CDR3 comprises 15 residues. The CDR3 bases that were read are TGCGCCAGCAGCTTGACTCACCGGGACGGGGGTGAA. Its translation is CASSLTHRDGGE. The full CDR3 protein reads CASSLTHRDGGEAFF.

Comments on this clone: The observed sequence ends 3 residues before the CDR3 terminus, with the missing tail filled in from the germline J gene. The genes are TRBV5-1 and TRBJ1-5, with D perhaps TRBD1 (5 bases). V was trimmed by 0 bases and J by 6 bases, leaving 13 bases between them. This CDR3 has 15 residues. The germline V gene has CDR1 SGHRS and CDR2 YFSETQ. The CDR3 here is CASSLGGGLGQPQHF. Partial CDR3 DNA: TGCGCCAGCAGCTTGGGGGGGGGATTAGGTCAGCCC. Filled out from reference TRBV5-1 and TRBJ1-5, the complete variable domain reads KAGVTQTPRYLIKTRGQQVTLSCSPISGHRSVSWYQQTPGQGLQFLFEYFSETQRNKGNFPGRFSGRQFSNSRSEMNVSTLELGDSALYLCASSLGGGLGQPQHFGDGTRLSIL.

Turning to this clone: Read data end 3 residues before the CDR3 end; the end is taken from the germline J gene. The rearrangement links TRBV12-3 or TRBV12-4 to TRBJ2-5, with 9 bases fitting TRBD1. The CDR3 length is 15 residues. With V trimmed by 4 bases and J by 3 bases, 6 bases remained unmatched. This CDR3 is CASSSPGQGKETQYF. The part of the CDR3 DNA that was read is TGTGCCAGCAGTTCGCCGGGACAGGGAAAAGAGACC.

Note on this clone: The CDR3 extends 3 residues past the end of the read, so its final part is completed from the germline J gene. The V call is TRBV10-3, the J call TRBJ1-4; D not certain. The length of the CDR3 is 13 residues. Trimming removed 6 bases from V and 0 bases from J, with 5 bases in between. Germline loops: CDR1 ENHRY, CDR2 SYGVKD. Incomplete CDR3 DNA: TGTGCCATCAGCAGTTCAACTAATGAAAAA. Protein sequence: CAISSSTNEK. The whole CDR3 protein reads CAISSSTNEKLFF.

Concerning this clone itself: From the germline J gene comes the end of the CDR3, since the read stops 3 residues before it. The chain carries TRBV20-1 and TRBJ1-1; D is uncertain. Trimming cost V 6 bases and J 1 base, with 12 bases left between them. Looked up from germline, CDR1 is DFQATT and CDR2 is SNEGSKA (reference sequence). The CDR3 extends over 13 amino acids. The sequenced part of the CDR3 DNA is TGCAGTGCACCCTCGAGCCCGAACACTGAA. The encoded protein is CSAPSSPNTE. Given in full, the CDR3 is CSAPSSPNTEAFF.

For this clone: Read data end 3 residues before the CDR3 end; the end is taken from the germline J gene. This chain uses TRBV18 with TRBJ1-4; D perhaps matches TRBD1 (5 bases). The CDR3 loop spans 17 amino acids. The ends were cut back, 3 bases at V and 5 bases at J, with 19 bases in the middle. Germline V gene sequence: CDR1 KGHSH, CDR2 LQKENI. The CDR3 loop is CASSPSETTGGNEKLFF. The part of the CDR3 DNA that was read is TGTGCCAGCTCACCGAGTGAGACTACCGGGGGAAATGAAAAA.

This chain's CDR3 is CASSPNSFQETQYF. The sequenced CDR3 bases are TGTGCCAGCAGCCCAAACAGTTTCCAAGAGACC. This chain uses TRBV7-8 with TRBJ2-5; D uncertain. The read halts 3 residues ahead of the CDR3 end, with the missing end drawn from the germline J gene. The CDR3 sequence is 14 residues long. Germline V lookup: CDR1 SGHVS, CDR2 FQNEAQ. The V end was cut by 5 bases, the J end by 1 base, with 11 bases between.

Turning to this clone: The read halts 3 residues ahead of the CDR3 end, with the missing end drawn from the germline J gene. Other nucleotide sequences from this sample produce the same CDR3. The V gene is TRBV6-1, the J gene TRBJ2-5; 12 bases are a match to TRBD2. Germline assignment: CDR1 MNHNS and CDR2 SASEGT. The CDR3 has 15 residues. The trim removed 3 bases at V and 2 bases at J, leaving 1 base unmatched. The CDR3 region is CASSDLAGGQETQYF. CDR3 DNA (partial): TGTGCCAGCAGTGACCTAGCGGGGGGGCAAGAGACC.